Presented here are 23 T cell receptor beta chains from one specimen sequenced in a study of cytotoxic CD8 clonotypes in ibrutinib-treated CLL. Method: immunoSEQ multiplex PCR; TCRdb's copy keeps in-frame clones and lacks some. Of some 200,000 clones in the sample, just under 80% were seen once. Sequenced material: PBMCs, taken after 12 months of ibrutinib treatment. These receptors were taken from a human donor with chronic lymphocytic leukemia.

The J gene is TRBJ2-7, the V gene TRBV29-1, with D possibly being TRBD1 (5 bases). The CDR3 is 14 residues long. V was shortened by 6 bases and J by 0 bases, with 15 bases between the two germline ends. The germline V gene encodes CDR1 SQVTM and CDR2 ANQGSEA. CDR3 sequence reads: CSVSRDDSSYEQYF. CDR3 coding DNA: TGCAGCGTAAGCCGAGACGACAGCTCCTACGAGCAGTACTTC.

The rearrangement uses TRBV11-2 and TRBJ1-5, with 9 nucleotides matching TRBD1. With 4 bases clipped from V and 7 bases from J, the junction kept 2 bases outside the gene matches. The CDR3 has 13 residues. Per the germline V gene, CDR1 is SGHAT and CDR2 is FQNNGV. As DNA, the CDR3 is TGTGCCAGCAGCTGGACAGGGGACCAGCCCCAGCATTTT. This gives the protein CASSWTGDQPQHF. Full variable domain (rest looked up from reference TRBV11-2 and TRBJ1-5): EAGVAQSPRYKIIEKRQSVAFWCNPISGHATLYWYQQILGQGPKLLIQFQNNGVVDDSQLPKDRFSAERLKGVDSTLKIQPAKLEDSAVYLCASSWTGDQPQHFGDGTRLSIL.

This chain links TRBV5-4 with TRBJ2-5; possibly TRBD2 for D (5 bases). In germline, CDR1 is SGHNT, CDR2 YYREEE (reference sequence). The CDR3 extends over 14 amino acids. V was pared by 2 bases and J by 5 bases, with 13 bases between. The DNA for the CDR3 is TGTGCCAGCAGCTTTGACGGGATCATCGAGACCCAGTACTTC. It is translated as CASSFDGIIETQYF.

This clone was recorded only once. The CDR3, as DNA: TGTGCCAGCAGCTCTAGTGGGGGACTAGCGGGAGGCCACTACGAGCAGTACTTC. It translates to CASSSSGGLAGGHYEQYF. The chain couples TRBV11-2 to TRBJ2-7; TRBD2 aligns across 15 bases. This CDR3 has 18 amino acids. The germline V gene encodes CDR1 SGHAT and CDR2 FQNNGV. J was trimmed by 3 bases and V by 4 bases; bases with no gene match: 10.

With regard to this clone: The identical CDR3 is also encoded by other nucleotide sequences in the sample. This chain links TRBV5-1 with TRBJ1-2, with TRBD1 identical over 9 bases. In germline, CDR1 is SGHRS, CDR2 YFSETQ. The CDR3 covers 13 residues. Trimming removed 0 bases from V and 6 bases from J; junction bases left unmatched: 0. CDR3 loop: CASSLGQGDGYTF. The CDR3 DNA is TGCGCCAGCAGCTTGGGACAGGGGGATGGCTACACCTTC.

The chain has TRBV27 and TRBJ2-7, with D possibly being TRBD2 (6 bases). The CDR3 length is 12 residues. CDR1 is MNHEY, CDR2 SMNVEV, per germline (reference sequence). The ends were cut back, 8 bases at V and 0 bases at J, with 8 bases in the middle. The CDR3 DNA sequence: TGTGCCAGCGGAGGGACCTCCTACGAGCAGTACTTC. It is translated as CASGGTSYEQYF.

The CDR3 is CASSLGQGGRGPAVEKLFF. The CDR3 DNA follows: TGCGCCAGCAGCTTAGGGCAGGGAGGTCGAGGACCCGCGGTTGAAAAACTGTTTTTT. The V call is TRBV5-1, the J call TRBJ1-4, with D perhaps TRBD1 (5 bases). The CDR3 is 19 amino acids. Germline V gene sequence: CDR1 SGHRS, CDR2 YFSETQ. Trimming left V 2 bases short and J 7 bases short, with 27 bases between.

The rearrangement uses TRBV27 and TRBJ2-7, with TRBD1 as a possible D gene (5 bases). The CDR3 contains 13 residues. The V and J ends lost 4 bases and 0 bases respectively, with 7 bases between them. CDR1 is MNHEY, CDR2 SMNVEV, per germline (reference sequence). CDR3: CASSYRSSYEQYF. DNA of the CDR3: TGTGCCAGCAGTTACAGGAGCTCCTACGAGCAGTACTTC.

J is TRBJ2-3 and V is TRBV9; the D gene is possibly TRBD1 (6 bases). This CDR3 comprises 16 residues. Trimming cost V 6 bases and J 1 base, with 18 bases left between them. CDR1 is SGDLS and CDR2 is YYNGEE in the germline V gene. The CDR3 loop is CASKIGGAGGTDTQYF. The CDR3 region has the DNA TGTGCCAGCAAGATTGGAGGAGCAGGGGGCACAGATACGCAGTATTTT. The variable domain in full, completed from reference TRBV9 and TRBJ2-3, reads DSGVTQTPKHLITATGQRVTLRCSPRSGDLSVYWYQQSLDQGLQFLIQYYNGEERAKGNILERFSAQQFPDLHSELNLSSLELGDSALYFCASKIGGAGGTDTQYFGPGTRLTVL.

This chain uses TRBV30 with TRBJ1-5; D not resolved. The ends were cut back, 8 bases at V and 1 base at J, with 24 bases in the middle. This CDR3 contains 17 residues. Looked up from germline, CDR1 is GTSNPN and CDR2 is SVGIG (reference sequence). Here the CDR3 DNA reads TGTGCCGCTAGTCCTGGGCTGGGCCCGGGGAGCAATCAGCCCCAGCATTTT. This encodes CAASPGLGPGSNQPQHF.

The chain uses TRBV28 and TRBJ1-5, with D possibly matching TRBD1 (5 bases). The CDR3 loop spans 15 amino acids. V was trimmed by 5 bases and J by 6 bases, leaving 17 bases between them. The germline V gene encodes CDR1 MDHEN and CDR2 SYDVKM. CDR3 region: CASSPLGREGQPQHF. The CDR3 DNA sequence: TGTGCCAGCAGTCCCTTAGGCAGGGAGGGTCAGCCCCAGCATTTT.

The chain uses TRBV5-1 and TRBJ2-5; 7 nucleotides align to TRBD1. This CDR3 comprises 13 residues. Germline V lookup: CDR1 SGHRS, CDR2 YFSETQ. The V segment lost 5 bases and the J segment 3 bases; nucleotides outside the gene matches: 4. This chain's CDR3 is CASRDGQEETQYF. As DNA, the CDR3 is TGCGCCAGCAGGGACGGACAGGAAGAGACCCAGTACTTC.

The chain is built from TRBV6-6 and TRBJ1-2; 10 bases match TRBD1. The trim removed 0 bases at V and 2 bases at J, leaving 0 bases unmatched. The CDR3 spans 15 residues. Germline V gene data show CDR1 as MNHNY and CDR2 as SVGAGI (reference sequence). The CDR3 DNA sequence: TGTGCCAGCAGTTACTCGGACAGGGGGAACTATGGCTACACCTTC. Residues: CASSYSDRGNYGYTF.

The J gene is TRBJ2-1, the V gene TRBV5-4, with TRBD2 identical over 10 bases. Trimming removed 3 bases from V and 6 bases from J; junction bases left unmatched: 9. This CDR3 contains 16 residues. Germline CDR1 SGHNT, CDR2 YYREEE (reference sequence). This chain's CDR3 is CASSSLAGVVLNEQFF. The CDR3, as DNA: TGTGCCAGCAGCTCGCTAGCGGGAGTGGTTCTCAATGAGCAGTTCTTC.

The chain carries TRBV5-1 and TRBJ2-5; TRBD1 might be the D (6 bases). Between the trimmed V and J ends, which lost 2 bases and 2 bases, there was a span of 10 bases. This CDR3 has 14 residues. From germline, CDR1 is SGHRS and CDR2 YFSETQ. CDR3 nucleotides: TGCGCCAGCAGCTTAGGGGACATTCAAGAGACCCAGTACTTC. It yields the protein CASSLGDIQETQYF.

The chain couples TRBV6-5 to TRBJ1-4, with D possibly TRBD1 on 5 matching bases. From germline, CDR1 is MNHEY and CDR2 SVGAGI. The CDR3 is 15 residues long. V was clipped by 0 bases and J by 1 base, with 6 bases between them. In nucleotides, the CDR3 is TGTGCCAGCAGTTACTCTCAGGGAACTAATGAAAAACTGTTTTTT. Translated, it gives CASSYSQGTNEKLFF.

Only a few counts were recorded for this clone. The rearrangement links TRBV5-1 to TRBJ1-3; D gene uncertain. Germline CDR1 and CDR2: SGHRS and YFSETQ. V was shortened by 0 bases and J by 1 base, with 2 bases between the two germline ends. The CDR3 length is 13 residues. The CDR3 sequence: CASSLGSGNTIYF. The DNA of the CDR3 is TGCGCCAGCAGCTTGGGGTCTGGAAACACCATATATTTT.

This chain uses TRBV15 with TRBJ1-1; no clear D. The CDR3 is 14 residues long. Trimming removed 0 bases from V and 2 bases from J, with 7 bases in between. The germline V gene has CDR1 LNHNV and CDR2 YYDKDF (reference sequence). The CDR3 region is CATSRDVSNTEAFF. CDR3 DNA sequence: TGTGCCACCAGCAGAGATGTTTCTAACACTGAAGCTTTCTTT.

V usage is TRBV7-9 and J usage is TRBJ1-4, with 9 bases matching TRBD1. V was clipped by 4 bases and J by 8 bases; unmatched bases: 8. CDR1 is SEHNR, CDR2 FQNEAQ, per germline (reference sequence). This CDR3 spans 15 amino acids. The CDR3 loop reads CASSSRQGEREKLFF. The CDR3 nucleotides are TGTGCCAGCAGCTCCCGACAGGGGGAAAGGGAAAAACTGTTTTTT. Together with reference TRBV7-9 and TRBJ1-4, the CDR3 gives the full variable domain: DTGVSQNPRHKITKRGQNVTFRCDPISEHNRLYWYRQTLGQGPEFLTYFQNEAQLEKSRLLSDRFSAERPKGSFSTLEIQRTEQGDSAMYLCASSSRQGEREKLFFGSGTQLSVL.

The J gene is TRBJ1-1, the V gene TRBV28; 7 positions match TRBD1. Germline assignment: CDR1 MDHEN and CDR2 SYDVKM. The CDR3 spans 12 residues. The V gene end was trimmed by 6 bases and the J gene end by 10 bases; junction bases not matched to a gene: 8. The CDR3 spells CASSTGTVRAFF. The CDR3 DNA is TGTGCCAGCAGCACCGGGACAGTACGAGCTTTCTTT.

V gene TRBV18 combines with J gene TRBJ2-2; no reliable D call. This CDR3 contains 16 residues. Trimming left V 2 bases short and J 3 bases short, with 13 bases between. Germline V gene sequence: CDR1 KGHSH, CDR2 LQKENI. CDR3 amino acids: CASSPGIAWDTGELFF. CDR3 nucleotide sequence: TGTGCCAGCTCACCAGGGATAGCCTGGGACACCGGGGAGCTGTTTTTT.

CDR3 in DNA: TGTGCCAGCCTGAACCCCGGGTTTGGCTACACCTTC. Translation: CASLNPGFGYTF. This chain connects TRBV28 to TRBJ1-2; D remains ambiguous. Germline assignment: CDR1 MDHEN and CDR2 SYDVKM. V was pared by 8 bases and J by 7 bases, with 14 bases between. The CDR3 consists of 12 residues.

The chain links TRBV30 to TRBJ1-2, with 10 bases aligning to TRBD1. Per the germline V gene, CDR1 is GTSNPN and CDR2 is SVGIG (reference sequence). J lost 7 bases, V lost 2 bases, and 4 bases had no gene match. The CDR3 is made up of 13 amino acids. CDR3 sequence reads: CAWSYGTGAGYTF. The DNA of the CDR3 is TGTGCCTGGAGTTACGGGACAGGGGCTGGCTACACCTTC.